This is a list of T cell receptor beta chains from one sample in a study of shared clonotypes between healthy human individuals. Clones were read by immunoSEQ multiplex PCR, and TCRdb kept only the in-frame ones, dropping some. The sample shows about 2.3 million clones, approximately 95% of them seen only once. The specimen was naive CD4+ T cells from PBMCs. The receptors originated from a man between 18 and 35 years old in good health. Some clones in this sample may be carry-over from other donors' samples. CDR3s include the opening cysteine and the closing phenylalanine or tryptophan. The D gene is left open where the match is weak. A row's size may be missing; if present it is once, few, many or a size class.

cdr3_aa,cdr3_nt,d_call,clone_size,j_call,v_call
CASSNLDSSYEQYF,TGTGCCAGCAGCAACCTGGACAGCTCCTACGAGCAGTACTTC,NA,NA,TRBJ2-7,TRBV7-9
CSGSGRVDTQYF,TGCAGCGGGAGCGGGAGGGTGGATACGCAGTATTTT,TRBD2,NA,TRBJ2-3,TRBV29-1
CAWSPEGQMNTEAFF,TGTGCCTGGAGTCCCGAGGGACAGATGAACACTGAAGCTTTCTTT,TRBD1,few,TRBJ1-1,TRBV30
CASSLRTDTQYF,TGTGCCAGCAGTTTACGCACAGATACGCAGTATTTT,NA,NA,TRBJ2-3,TRBV28
CASSFDPDTGRLF,TGTGCCAGCAGCTTTGACCCTGACACGGGTCGACTCTTC,NA,NA,TRBJ2-7,TRBV7-2
CASSPFLHQETQYF,TGCGCCAGCAGCCCGTTTCTTCACCAAGAGACCCAGTACTTC,NA,NA,TRBJ2-5,TRBV5-1
CASSVTLDPSDTQYF,TGTGCCAGTAGTGTTACCCTAGACCCGTCCGATACGCAGTATTTT,NA,NA,TRBJ2-3,TRBV19
CASSTGVAGGLQETQYF,TGCGCCAGCAGCACCGGAGTGGCGGGAGGACTCCAGGAGACCCAGTACTTC,TRBD2,NA,TRBJ2-5,TRBV5-1
CASSSGTGSYNEQFF,TGCGCCAGCAGCTCGGGGACAGGGTCCTACAATGAGCAGTTCTTC,TRBD1,NA,TRBJ2-1,TRBV5-1
CASSDGLASYNEQFF,TGTGCCAGCAGTGACGGCCTTGCGAGCTACAATGAGCAGTTCTTC,NA,NA,TRBJ2-1,TRBV6-4
CASSPRVSSGNTIYF,TGTGCCAGCAGTCCCCGGGTAAGCTCTGGAAACACCATATATTTT,NA,NA,TRBJ1-3,TRBV7-9
CSVVGTAPRGTEAFF,TGCAGCGTCGTCGGGACAGCCCCCAGGGGGACTGAAGCTTTCTTT,TRBD1,once,TRBJ1-1,TRBV29-1
CASSAGTRISEQYF,TGCGCCAGCAGCGCCGGGACTAGAATCTCCGAGCAGTACTTC,TRBD2,NA,TRBJ2-7,TRBV10-1
CASSLAGSAQYF,TGTGCCAGCAGCTTAGCCGGGTCGGCCCAGTACTTC,NA,NA,TRBJ2-5,TRBV7-2
CASRPGRETQYF,TGTGCCAGCAGACCCGGGAGAGAGACCCAGTACTTC,NA,NA,TRBJ2-5,TRBV27
CAFNSGGPETQYF,TGTGCCTTCAACAGTGGGGGTCCGGAGACCCAGTACTTC,NA,NA,TRBJ2-5,TRBV5-8
CATSMSHGTEAFF,TGTGCCACCAGCATGAGCCACGGCACTGAAGCTTTCTTT,NA,once,TRBJ1-1,TRBV15
CASSLTSANTEAFF,TGTGCCAGCAGTTTGACTAGCGCGAACACTGAAGCTTTCTTT,NA,NA,TRBJ1-1,TRBV28
CASSSGTGAYTDTQYF,TGCGCCAGCAGCTCGGGGACAGGGGCATACACAGATACGCAGTATTTT,TRBD1,NA,TRBJ2-3,TRBV5-1
CASSPVGSRANVLTF,TGTGCCAGCAGCCCGGTGGGATCTAGGGCCAACGTCCTGACTTTC,NA,NA,TRBJ2-6,TRBV25-1
CASSRERREAFF,TGTGCCAGTAGCCGAGAGAGGCGGGAAGCTTTCTTT,NA,NA,TRBJ1-1,TRBV19
CASSLYQGQPQHF,TGTGCCAGCAGCTTGTATCAGGGTCAGCCCCAGCATTTT,NA,NA,TRBJ1-5,TRBV5-8
CASSLGAGSSYNEQFF,TGTGCCAGCAGCTTGGGTGCGGGGAGCTCCTACAATGAGCAGTTCTTC,NA,NA,TRBJ2-1,TRBV5-4
CASRQTGGVNQPQHF,TGTGCCAGCAGACAAACAGGGGGCGTCAATCAGCCCCAGCATTTT,TRBD1,NA,TRBJ1-5,TRBV6-1
CASRSDRNTEAFF,TGTGCCAGCAGATCGGACAGAAACACTGAAGCTTTCTTT,NA,NA,TRBJ1-1,TRBV2
CASSPRGLPYEQYF,TGTGCCAGCAGCCCGCGCGGGTTACCTTACGAGCAGTACTTC,NA,NA,TRBJ2-7,TRBV5-6
CASSGRTAPNEKLFF,TGTGCCAGCAGTGGGCGGACTGCACCTAATGAAAAACTGTTTTTT,NA,NA,TRBJ1-4,TRBV2
CASSLSPPREQYF,TGTGCCAGCAGCTTGTCTCCTCCTCGGGAGCAGTACTTC,NA,NA,TRBJ2-7,TRBV5-4
CASSPPYNEQFF,TGTGCCAGCAGCCCTCCATACAATGAGCAGTTCTTC,NA,NA,TRBJ2-1,TRBV9
CASSLGVGNQPQHF,TGTGCCAGCAGCTTGGGAGTCGGCAATCAGCCCCAGCATTTT,NA,once,TRBJ1-5,TRBV5-6
CASIPPGVLEQYF,TGTGCCAGCATCCCCCCAGGGGTTTTAGAGCAGTACTTC,NA,once,TRBJ2-7,TRBV6-1
CASSLGGFGQPQHF,TGTGCCAGCAGTTTAGGAGGATTTGGTCAGCCCCAGCATTTT,NA,NA,TRBJ1-5,TRBV27
CAIMPGISNQPQHF,TGTGCCATCATGCCGGGAATTAGCAATCAGCCCCAGCATTTT,NA,NA,TRBJ1-5,TRBV10-3
CASSPSGSNTGELFF,TGTGCCAGCAGCCCTAGCGGATCGAACACCGGGGAGCTGTTTTTT,TRBD2,NA,TRBJ2-2,TRBV7-3
CASSLATILTDTQYF,TGTGCCAGCAGCCTGGCGACTATACTCACAGATACGCAGTATTTT,NA,NA,TRBJ2-3,TRBV5-5
CASRQGGQPQHF,TGTGCCAGTCGACAGGGCGGTCAGCCCCAGCATTTT,TRBD1,NA,TRBJ1-5,TRBV19
CATSRDPGQGLLNEQFF,TGTGCCACCAGCAGAGATCCGGGACAGGGTCTCTTAAATGAGCAGTTCTTC,TRBD1,NA,TRBJ2-1,TRBV15
CASRQTWDQYF,TGTGCCAGCAGACAGACGTGGGACCAGTACTTC,NA,once,TRBJ2-5,TRBV6-1
CASSYTGGVTEAFF,TGTGCCAGCAGCTATACAGGCGGAGTTACTGAAGCTTTCTTT,NA,few,TRBJ1-1,TRBV7-3
CASSLPGGQDTQYF,TGTGCCAGCAGCTTGCCAGGGGGCCAAGATACGCAGTATTTT,TRBD1,NA,TRBJ2-3,TRBV11-2
CASRTGLSNTEAFF,TGTGCCAGCCGGACAGGGCTTTCGAACACTGAAGCTTTCTTT,TRBD1,NA,TRBJ1-1,TRBV28
CASSESTSGKKTQYF,TGTGCCAGCAGTGAATCTACTAGCGGGAAGAAGACCCAGTACTTC,TRBD2,NA,TRBJ2-5,TRBV2
CAWSVFQGKSFSGANVLTF,TGTGCCTGGAGTGTTTTCCAGGGAAAATCGTTCTCTGGGGCCAACGTCCTGACTTTC,NA,NA,TRBJ2-6,TRBV30
CASSQGTGGPPNQPQHF,TGCGCCAGCAGCCAGGGAACAGGGGGTCCCCCCAATCAGCCCCAGCATTTT,TRBD1,NA,TRBJ1-5,TRBV4-1
CASSLGGGARTDTQYF,TGTGCCAGCAGCCTCGGAGGCGGGGCGCGGACAGATACGCAGTATTTT,NA,NA,TRBJ2-3,TRBV7-9
CASSFGLEAFF,TGTGCCAGCTCCTTCGGCCTTGAAGCTTTCTTT,NA,NA,TRBJ1-1,TRBV28
CAWSRDRLLEQYF,TGTGCCTGGTCAAGGGACAGGCTTCTCGAGCAGTACTTC,TRBD1,NA,TRBJ2-7,TRBV30
CASSEGSEAFF,TGTGCCAGCAGTGAGGGGAGTGAAGCTTTCTTT,NA,NA,TRBJ1-1,TRBV28
CASSKGAGRPDTQYF,TGTGCCAGCAGCAAAGGGGCAGGGCGGCCAGATACGCAGTATTTT,NA,NA,TRBJ2-3,TRBV21-1
CASSSLSGGRGNYGYTF,TGTGCCAGCAGTTCCCTATCAGGTGGCAGGGGCAACTATGGCTACACCTTC,NA,NA,TRBJ1-2,TRBV27
CASSPWDRGREKLFF,TGTGCCAGCAGTCCCTGGGACAGGGGCCGGGAAAAACTGTTTTTT,TRBD1,NA,TRBJ1-4,TRBV27
CASKFLGQSQETQYF,TGTGCCAGCAAGTTTCTGGGACAGAGTCAAGAGACCCAGTACTTC,TRBD1,NA,TRBJ2-5,TRBV2
CASSEATGNQPQHF,TGCGCCAGCAGCGAAGCTACAGGGAATCAGCCCCAGCATTTT,NA,once,TRBJ1-5,TRBV4-1
CASSPSPPYEQYF,TGTGCCAGCAGCCCTAGCCCCCCCTACGAGCAGTACTTC,NA,NA,TRBJ2-7,TRBV13
CATTSGSKGIQYF,TGTGCCACCACTAGCGGGAGTAAGGGCATTCAGTACTTC,TRBD2,NA,TRBJ2-4,TRBV28
CASSFYSPGNYGYTF,TGTGCCAGCAGTTTCTATTCTCCAGGGAACTATGGCTACACCTTC,NA,NA,TRBJ1-2,TRBV27
CASSLRGPASPLHF,TGTGCCAGCAGCTTAAGAGGGCCGGCGTCACCCCTCCACTTT,NA,NA,TRBJ1-6,TRBV5-6